Listed below are T cell receptor beta chains from one sample, sequenced in a study of graft-versus-host responses after intestinal transplantation. Their antigen targets remain unknown. The repertoire was sequenced with immunoSEQ multiplex PCR; TCRdb's copy has only in-frame clones and lacks some. The profile shows approximately 89,000 clones, 90% to 95% of them singletons. The sequences come from unstimulated CD4+ T cells sorted from spleen or lymph node cells, collected before intestinal transplant. Source of these receptors: a human donor who received an intestinal transplant. CDR3s leave out the opening cysteine and the closing phenylalanine or tryptophan.

TRBJ2-5	TRBV5-4	15	ASSLDVSGALQETQY
TRBJ2-1	TRBV2	14	ASSEFGQGALLEQF
.	TRBV4-2	14	ASSQGGLAASYEQY
TRBJ1-4	TRBV2	10	ASSDRVEKLF
TRBJ1-5	TRBV18	14	ASSRDRLYSNQPQH
TRBJ1-3	TRBV4-2	15	ASSVAPAAAEGNTIY
TRBJ1-4	TRBV25-1	12	ASSVRQGEEKLF
TRBJ1-5	TRBV7-8	14	ASSWETGLGNQPQH
.	TRBV5-1	12	ASSLLVGGGEQY
TRBJ2-3	TRBV9	11	APGQGATDTQY
TRBJ2-3	TRBV5-1	12	ASSASGGTDTQY
TRBJ2-3	TRBV7-9	16	ASSLGGAWTGWTDTQY
TRBJ1-5	TRBV7-8	12	ASSLRQGNQPQH
TRBJ1-2	TRBV5-1	12	ASSLHRDNYGYT
TRBJ1-5	TRBV6-1	15	ASSEGGGWYSNQPQH
TRBJ2-5	TRBV30	12	AWSEGTGVETQY
TRBJ2-7	TRBV19	14	ASSPRRRPIGYEQY
TRBJ1-2	TRBV5-6	12	ASSLQGDTYGYT
TRBJ2-7	TRBV5-8	12	ASSYYGTAYEQY
TRBJ1-1	TRBV4-2	13	ASSQDLGPGTEAF
TRBJ1-2	TRBV9	12	ASSQGQGAYGYT
TRBJ1-6	TRBV30	12	AWSIRQGFGPLH
TRBJ2-7	TRBV6-1	9	ASRGGYEQY
TRBJ2-5	TRBV10-3	13	AISEPGTRYRTQY
TRBJ1-6	TRBV6-6	11	ASSYGGRSPLH
TRBJ2-7	TRBV6-1	11	ASRTTVFYEQY
TRBJ2-1	TRBV6-6	10	ASSPQGNEQF
TRBJ2-3	TRBV18	13	ASSGSGQHTDTQY
TRBJ2-7	TRBV4-2	11	ASSQDEDEEQY
TRBJ2-7	TRBV5-5	13	ASSFLTSGLYEQY
TRBJ2-2	TRBV28	10	ASRTVGGELF
TRBJ1-3	TRBV6-1	14	ASSDLATGKRNTIY
TRBJ2-7	TRBV6-5	11	ASRVGGLYEQY
TRBJ2-3	TRBV4-3	16	ASSPRVAGGNWADTQY
TRBJ2-3	TRBV5-4	17	ASSLGAGTGVQSTDTQY